A selection of T cell receptor beta chains follows, all from one sample in a study of blood T cell repertoires in COVID-19. The data were produced by immunoSEQ multiplex PCR, yet TCRdb's version contains in-frame clones alone and is incomplete. The sample includes 110,000 to 150,000 clones, about 83% of them seen just once. Sequencing was performed on peripheral blood. The receptors originated from a human donor in a cohort sampled during active COVID-19. Each CDR3 is given with its conserved first and last residue. Fields, in order: clone size, V gene, D gene, J gene, CDR3 protein, CDR3 DNA. D genes are given only for firm matches. Rows may omit the clone size; those that give it use once, few, many or a size class.

-	TRBV5-5	TRBD1	TRBJ2-7	CASSPQGLPGEQYF	TGTGCCAGCAGCCCACAGGGGCTCCCGGGGGAGCAGTACTTC
-	TRBV28	-	TRBJ2-6	CASYRAAGANVLTF	TGTGCCAGCTACAGGGCCGCTGGGGCCAACGTCCTGACTTTC
-	TRBV29-1	TRBD1	TRBJ2-3	CSVDRGDTQYF	TGCAGCGTAGACAGGGGAGATACGCAGTATTTT
-	TRBV7-8	TRBD1	TRBJ1-2	CASSSPPDRGLYGYTF	TGTGCCAGCAGCTCCCCCCCGGACAGGGGGCTTTATGGCTACACCTTC
-	TRBV5-1	TRBD1	TRBJ2-3	CASSLEGAGRGADTQYF	TGCGCCAGCAGCTTGGAGGGGGCCGGCCGGGGTGCAGATACGCAGTATTTT
medium-sized	TRBV27	TRBD1	TRBJ1-1	CASSFRQGSAFF	TGTGCCAGCAGTTTTCGACAGGGGTCCGCTTTCTTT
-	TRBV6-4	TRBD2	TRBJ2-1	CASSESSGSGNEQFF	TGTGCCAGCAGTGAATCTAGCGGGAGTGGTAATGAGCAGTTCTTC
-	TRBV6-2/TRBV6-3	-	TRBJ1-3	CASSYSGLSGNTIYF	TGTGCCAGCAGTTACTCGGGGCTCTCTGGAAACACCATATATTTT
-	TRBV9	TRBD1	TRBJ2-2	CASSGLRQGGRGTGELFF	TGTGCCAGCAGCGGGCTCAGACAGGGTGGTAGGGGCACCGGGGAGCTGTTTTTT
-	TRBV14	TRBD1	TRBJ1-1	CASSFFGQGAEAFF	TGTGCCAGCAGCTTTTTTGGACAGGGAGCTGAAGCTTTCTTT
-	TRBV19	-	TRBJ1-5	CATSGGGRLGQPQHF	TGTGCCACCTCGGGAGGGGGGCGGCTCGGCCAGCCCCAGCATTTT
few	TRBV4-1	-	TRBJ1-2	CASSPSRQINYGYTF	TGCGCCAGCAGCCCTAGTAGACAGATTAACTATGGCTACACCTTC
-	TRBV6-1	TRBD1	TRBJ1-4	CASREPGQGGFATNEKLFF	TGTGCCAGCAGAGAACCGGGACAGGGGGGGTTTGCAACTAATGAAAAACTGTTTTTT
once	TRBV28	-	TRBJ1-5	CASEEGRANQPQHF	TGTGCCAGTGAGGAGGGGAGGGCAAATCAGCCCCAGCATTTT
few	TRBV6-6	-	TRBJ2-7	CASSYSGGRNDEQYF	TGTGCCAGCAGTTACTCGGGTGGGAGGAACGACGAGCAGTACTTC
once	TRBV7-2	-	TRBJ2-1	CASSQAGPHMVF	TGTGCCAGCAGCCAAGCGGGTCCGCATATGGTCTTC
-	TRBV7-2	TRBD1	TRBJ2-7	CASSSRTGPYEQYF	TGTGCCAGCAGCTCTAGGACAGGGCCCTACGAGCAGTACTTC
few	TRBV28	-	TRBJ1-1	CASSLIQGSGTEAFF	TGTGCCAGCAGTTTAATCCAGGGAAGTGGCACTGAAGCTTTCTTT
-	TRBV4-1	TRBD2	TRBJ2-1	CASSHPGLAGDNEQFF	TGCGCCAGCAGCCACCCGGGACTAGCGGGAGACAATGAGCAGTTCTTC
-	TRBV6-5	-	TRBJ1-2	CASKINPRQVTGYTF	TGTGCCAGCAAAATAAACCCGAGACAGGTTACGGGCTACACCTTC
-	TRBV24-1	-	TRBJ2-1	CATSDLRQNPGEQFF	TGTGCCACCAGTGATTTGCGTCAAAACCCGGGTGAGCAGTTCTTC
few	TRBV4-1	-	TRBJ1-5	CASSQAGDNQPQHF	TGCGCCAGCAGCCAAGCAGGGGACAATCAGCCCCAGCATTTT
-	TRBV25-1	TRBD1	TRBJ2-2	CASSVGAGTASTGELFF	TGTGCCAGCAGTGTAGGGGCCGGGACAGCAAGCACCGGGGAGCTGTTTTTT
-	TRBV9	-	TRBJ2-3	CASSGGFTDTQYF	TGTGCCAGCAGCGGCGGCTTCACAGATACGCAGTATTTT
-	TRBV6-6	-	TRBJ2-7	CATQTSSYEQYF	TGTGCCACCCAGACTAGCTCCTACGAGCAGTACTTC
-	TRBV15	-	TRBJ2-7	CATSRDPAYEQYF	TGTGCCACCAGCAGAGATCCAGCCTACGAGCAGTACTTC
-	TRBV5-5	TRBD1	TRBJ2-3	CASRSRTGGIVTQYF	TGTGCCAGCAGATCACGGACAGGGGGCATAGTCACGCAGTATTTT
-	TRBV15	-	TRBJ1-1	CATSRDWAFRRGLGAAFF	TGTGCCACCAGCAGAGATTGGGCTTTTCGTAGGGGATTAGGCGCGGCTTTCTTT
-	TRBV6-2/TRBV6-3	-	TRBJ2-7	CASSYRGIKGGYEQYF	TGTGCCAGCAGTTACCGTGGGATTAAAGGGGGCTACGAGCAGTACTTC
-	TRBV7-3	-	TRBJ2-3	CASSSGGTDTQYF	TGTGCCAGCAGCTCAGGAGGGACAGATACGCAGTATTTT
few	TRBV7-8	-	TRBJ2-2	CASSRGGQNTGELFF	TGTGCCAGCAGCCGAGGCGGGCAAAACACCGGGGAGCTGTTTTTT
-	TRBV27	-	TRBJ2-1	CASSFGRVYNEQFF	TGTGCCAGCAGTTTCGGCAGGGTCTACAATGAGCAGTTCTTC
-	TRBV30	-	TRBJ2-4	CAWNIGATIQYF	TGTGCCTGGAATATAGGGGCGACCATTCAGTACTTC
-	TRBV5-1	-	TRBJ2-2	CASSSPGRTGELFF	TGCGCCAGCAGCTCCCCCGGGAGAACCGGGGAGCTGTTTTTT
few	TRBV19	-	TRBJ2-3	CASRVAGDTQYF	TGTGCCAGTAGGGTAGCTGGTGATACGCAGTATTTT
-	TRBV29-1	TRBD1	TRBJ2-3	CSVEGTGGGTDTQYF	TGCAGCGTTGAAGGGACAGGGGGTGGTACAGATACGCAGTATTTT
-	TRBV28	TRBD1	TRBJ2-7	CASSLTGGHREQYF	TGTGCCAGCAGTTTGACAGGGGGCCACCGCGAGCAGTACTTC
-	TRBV7-2	TRBD2	TRBJ2-1	CASRSQSGGGEQFF	TGTGCCAGCCGCTCCCAGAGCGGGGGAGGGGAGCAGTTCTTC
once	TRBV7-3	TRBD2	TRBJ2-3	CASSPRLAGMGDTQYF	TGTGCCAGCAGCCCAAGACTAGCGGGCATGGGGGATACGCAGTATTTT
few	TRBV28	-	TRBJ2-1	CASPKGGTGPTTNEQFF	TGTGCCAGCCCTAAAGGGGGTACAGGTCCGACTACAAATGAGCAGTTCTTC
-	TRBV7-3	-	TRBJ2-1	CASSLTVWGEDEQFF	TGTGCCAGCAGCTTAACGGTGTGGGGGGAGGATGAGCAGTTCTTC
-	TRBV23-1	TRBD1	TRBJ1-1	CASSVGGADTEAFF	TGCGCCAGCAGTGTAGGGGGCGCGGACACTGAAGCTTTCTTT
-	TRBV4-1	TRBD1	TRBJ2-2	CASSPRQGAGGELFF	TGCGCCAGCAGCCCCAGGCAGGGGGCGGGCGGGGAGCTGTTTTTT
-	TRBV7-2	-	TRBJ2-5	CASGTLGETQYF	TGTGCCAGCGGGACTTTAGGAGAGACCCAGTACTTC
-	TRBV6-2/TRBV6-3	TRBD1	TRBJ1-5	CASRYTYRGTGPNQPQHF	TGTGCCAGCAGATACACGTACAGGGGGACGGGGCCTAATCAGCCCCAGCATTTT
-	TRBV19	-	TRBJ1-1	CASSTKTGRTEAFF	TGTGCCAGTAGTACCAAAACAGGGCGCACTGAAGCTTTCTTT
-	TRBV9	TRBD2	TRBJ2-2	CASSVSTSIAGELFF	TGTGCCAGCAGCGTGTCGACTAGCATAGCCGGGGAGCTGTTTTTT
-	TRBV2	TRBD2	TRBJ2-1	CASSVRLAGSYNEQFF	TGTGCCAGCAGTGTCAGACTAGCGGGGTCCTACAATGAGCAGTTCTTC
-	TRBV15	TRBD1	TRBJ2-4	CATSRGMGTALLWMYF	TGTGCCACCAGCAGAGGGATGGGGACAGCCCTCTTATGGATGTACTTC
-	TRBV4-1	-	TRBJ1-4	CASSQDQGGQTEKLFF	TGCGCCAGCAGCCAAGACCAAGGCGGACAGACTGAAAAACTGTTTTTT
-	TRBV4-2	-	TRBJ2-2	CASSQGAGRETGELFF	TGTGCCAGCAGCCAAGGGGCCGGACGGGAGACCGGGGAGCTGTTTTTT
-	TRBV15	-	TRBJ1-1	CATSRVVSATEAFF	TGTGCCACCAGCAGAGTTGTATCCGCGACTGAAGCTTTCTTT
once	TRBV10-3	-	TRBJ1-1	CAISGLQRNTEAFF	TGTGCCATCAGTGGTCTACAGAGAAACACTGAAGCTTTCTTT
-	TRBV7-2	TRBD2	TRBJ2-7	CASSGPQREYHEQYF	TGTGCCAGCAGCGGCCCCCAGCGGGAGTACCACGAGCAGTACTTC
-	TRBV28	-	TRBJ1-5	CASRTLGGRQPQHF	TGTGCCAGCAGGACCCTGGGGGGACGGCAGCCCCAGCATTTT
-	TRBV18	-	TRBJ2-7	CASSPQNYEQYF	TGTGCCAGCTCACCTCAAAACTACGAGCAGTACTTC
few	TRBV5-1	TRBD1	TRBJ1-1	CASSLRGGQECFF	TGCGCCAGCAGCTTAAGAGGGGGACAGGAATGTTTCTTT